This is a list of T cell receptor beta chains from one sample in a study of neoadjuvant nivolumab and ipilimumab in lung cancer. Sequenced by immunoSEQ multiplex PCR; TCRdb stores in-frame clones only, minus some. Among fewer than 40,000 clones listed, approximately 89% were seen once. Material: peripheral blood, obtained before neoadjuvant nivolumab, alone or with ipilimumab. The receptors derive from an adult with non-small cell lung cancer. Each CDR3 is given with its conserved first and last residue. D genes are given only for firm matches. The listing skips clone size in some rows; elsewhere it reads once, few, many or a size class.

d_call j_call v_call clone_size cdr3_aa cdr3_nt
TRBD2 TRBJ2-1 TRBV11-3 . CASSLNGREWYNEQFF TGTGCCAGCAGCTTAAATGGGAGGGAGTGGTACAATGAGCAGTTCTTC
. TRBJ1-3 TRBV5-1 . CASSLAGGFSGNTIYF TGCGCCAGCAGCTTGGCCGGGGGATTCTCTGGAAACACCATATATTTT
TRBD1 TRBJ2-5 TRBV7-9 . CASSYTGDETQYF TGTGCCAGCAGCTACACAGGGGACGAGACCCAGTACTTC
. TRBJ2-7 TRBV27 . CAAPPGRDSLSYEQYF TGTGCCGCCCCGCCCGGCAGGGACTCCTTGTCCTACGAGCAGTACTTC
. TRBJ1-2 TRBV6-5 . CASSRGGSDGYTF TGTGCCAGCAGTAGGGGGGGTTCGGATGGCTACACCTTC
TRBD1 TRBJ1-2 TRBV28 . CAIQQPRGLQYGYTF TGTGCCATCCAACAACCAAGGGGGCTCCAATATGGCTACACCTTC
TRBD2 TRBJ2-2 TRBV29-1 . CSATTSRGAGELFF TGCAGCGCAACGACTAGCCGAGGGGCCGGGGAGCTGTTTTTT
TRBD1 TRBJ2-3 TRBV11-2 . CASSFKDRAGDTQYF TGTGCCAGCAGCTTCAAGGACAGGGCCGGAGATACGCAGTATTTT
. TRBJ1-1 TRBV6-1 . CASILGGYTEAFF TGTGCCAGCATCCTCGGGGGTTACACTGAAGCTTTCTTT
. TRBJ1-5 TRBV11-2 . CASSLGVGWDQPQHF TGTGCCAGCAGCTTAGGAGTAGGGTGGGATCAGCCCCAGCATTTT
. TRBJ2-7 TRBV11-2 once CASSLANRSYEQYF TGTGCCAGCAGCTTGGCAAACCGCTCCTACGAGCAGTACTTC
TRBD2 TRBJ2-1 TRBV15 . CATSREPSGIYNEQFF TGTGCCACCAGCAGAGAGCCTAGCGGTATATACAATGAGCAGTTCTTC
. TRBJ2-3 TRBV9 . CASSPRILTGTDTQYF TGTGCCAGCAGCCCCCGGATCTTAACCGGCACAGATACGCAGTATTTT
. TRBJ2-7 TRBV6-1 . CASSEMGGPTYEQYF TGTGCCAGCAGTGAAATGGGAGGCCCTACCTACGAGCAGTACTTC
. TRBJ1-5 TRBV6-5 few CASSYGGQPQHF TGTGCCAGCAGTTACGGGGGCCAGCCCCAGCATTTT
. TRBJ1-2 TRBV5-4 . CASSTGGDEANYGYTF TGTGCCAGCAGCACGGGCGGGGACGAAGCTAACTATGGCTACACCTTC
. TRBJ1-4 TRBV4-2 once CASSQDLGQGSEKLFF TGTGCCAGCAGCCAAGATCTTGGGCAGGGCAGTGAAAAACTGTTTTTT
. TRBJ2-7 TRBV5-4 . CASSLDEGGFYEQYF TGTGCCAGCAGCTTGGATGAGGGGGGCTTCTACGAGCAGTACTTC
. TRBJ2-7 TRBV6-5 . CASSAFAGLSYEQYF TGTGCCAGCAGTGCCTTCGCGGGTCTCTCCTACGAGCAGTACTTC